The 7 T cell receptor beta chains given below trace back to one sample, sequenced in a study of beta chain features in type 1 diabetes. Study-wide findings and caveats: Type 1 diabetes patients had moderately but significantly shorter TCRB CDR3s in all four CD4+ subsets.

Expressed TCRB transcripts were sequenced, since all the RNA that had been isolated was reverse transcribed. The repertoire was sequenced with immunoSEQ multiplex PCR; TCRdb's copy has only in-frame clones and lacks some. The data contain 300,000 to 350,000 clones, about 14% of them seen just once; the ten biggest clones take up 0.015%. No cognate antigen is known for these TCRs. Sequenced material: naive CD4+ T cells from blood. These receptors all come from a woman aged 18-29 years with type 1 diabetes.

The chain carries TRBV2 and TRBJ2-2; no clear D gene. The CDR3 spans 15 residues. CDR1 is SNHLY and CDR2 is FYNNEI in the germline V gene. The ends were cut back, 1 base at V and 0 bases at J, with 6 bases in the middle. DNA of the CDR3: TGTGCCAGCAGTGAAGTTAGCCCGAACACCGGGGAGCTGTTTTTT. Residues: CASSEVSPNTGELFF.

The chain carries TRBV7-3 and TRBJ1-2; 8 bases are a match to TRBD1. The CDR3 extends over 17 amino acids. The V gene's germline CDR1 is SGHTA and CDR2 FQGTGA. The trim removed 1 base at V and 0 bases at J, leaving 7 bases unmatched. The CDR3 spells CASSLSGDRTTNYGYTF. The DNA of the CDR3 is TGTGCCAGCAGCTTAAGCGGGGACAGGACCACTAACTATGGCTACACCTTC. Variable domain in full (rest from reference TRBV7-3 and TRBJ1-2): GAGVSQTPSNKVTEKGKYVELRCDPISGHTALYWYRQSLGQGPEFLIYFQGTGAADDSGLPNDRFFAVRPEGSVSTLKIQRTERGDSAVYLCASSLSGDRTTNYGYTFGSGTRLTVV.

This clone was observed a few times. V is TRBV15 and J is TRBJ1-1, with 7 bases lining up with TRBD1. V lost 3 bases, J lost 2 bases, and 6 bases stayed unmatched. Germline V gene sequence: CDR1 LNHNV, CDR2 YYDKDF (reference sequence). This CDR3 is built from 15 residues. In DNA form, the CDR3 reads TGTGCCACCAGCAGCCTCGACAGGGATAACACTGAAGCTTTCTTT. Amino acid sequence: CATSSLDRDNTEAFF.

This clone came up a few times. The chain couples TRBV29-1 to TRBJ1-1; D may be TRBD1 (5 bases). Trimming left V 1 base short and J 4 bases short, with 19 bases between. CDR3 length: 16 residues. Per the germline V gene, CDR1 is SQVTM and CDR2 is ANQGSEA. CDR3 nucleotides: TGCAGCGTTGAAGGGCAGCAGGGAGGTTTTCGCACTGAAGCTTTCTTT. The encoded protein is CSVEGQQGGFRTEAFF.

The chain combines TRBV30 with TRBJ2-1; D is unresolved. CDR3 size: 13 residues. Trimming removed 2 bases from V and 2 bases from J, with 7 bases in between. CDR1 and CDR2 from the germline V gene are GTSNPN and SVGIG (reference sequence). The CDR3 spells CAWSKSTYNEQFF. The CDR3 DNA follows: TGTGCCTGGAGTAAGAGTACCTACAATGAGCAGTTCTTC.

The CDR3 spells CASSSGRGVTFF. The CDR3 DNA reads as TGTGCCAGCAGTTCTGGACGGGGGGTGACTTTCTTT. The chain has TRBV6-6 and TRBJ1-1, with D maybe TRBD1 (5 bases). The CDR3 totals 12 residues. Germline lookup yields CDR1 MNHNY and CDR2 SVGAGI (reference sequence). Trimming stripped 4 bases from V and 12 bases from J, with 15 bases between.

This clone was detected only a few times. The chain combines TRBV19 with TRBJ1-2; D not certain. Germline assignment: CDR1 LNHDA and CDR2 SQIVND (reference sequence). Trimming shortened V by 3 bases and J by 4 bases, and 12 bases separated the two germline ends. The CDR3 loop spans 14 amino acids. CDR3: CASSMRKPVYGYTF. The CDR3 DNA reads as TGTGCCAGTAGTATGAGAAAGCCGGTCTATGGCTACACCTTC.